This is a list of T cell receptor beta chains from one sample in a study of OX40 agonist ivuxolimab in advanced cancers. Clones were read by immunoSEQ multiplex PCR, and TCRdb kept only the in-frame ones, dropping some. The repertoire has some 70,000 clones, 75% to 90% of them found once; the top ten carry 2% to 2.5%. The source material was CD4+ or CD8+ T cells sorted from blood, sampled in a trial of the OX40 agonist ivuxolimab. These receptors were taken from an adult with an advanced solid tumor such as melanoma, head and neck, liver or kidney cancer. Both conserved end residues are part of each CDR3. A D gene is named only where the DNA matches it firmly. A row's size may be missing; if present it is once, few, many or a size class.

-	TRBJ2-1	15	-	TRBV6-6	TGTGCCAGCAGTTACAGGGGGGGACCCTACAATGAGCAGTTCTTC	CASSYRGGPYNEQFF
once	TRBJ2-2	16	TRBD2	TRBV9	TGTGCCAGCAGCGCCATACTAGCGGCCTACACCGGGGAGCTGTTTTTT	CASSAILAAYTGELFF
-	TRBJ2-7	11	-	TRBV5-1	TGCGCCAGCAGCAATAGGGACGAGCAGTACTTC	CASSNRDEQYF
-	TRBJ2-3	18	-	TRBV10-3	TGTGCCATCAGTGAGGGGGCTGCGGGTGTAACCGTCACAGATACGCAGTATTTT	CAISEGAAGVTVTDTQYF
-	TRBJ2-7	21	TRBD2	TRBV14	TGTGCCAGCAGCCAAGGGGTACCGGGACTAGCGGTACCCAGGAGCTCCTACGAGCAGTACTTC	CASSQGVPGLAVPRSSYEQYF
-	TRBJ2-1	18	TRBD2	TRBV10-1	TGCGCCAGCAAGGGGGGAGCTAGCGGGGCCAGCTCCTACAATGAGCAGTTCTTC	CASKGGASGASSYNEQFF
-	TRBJ2-7	16	TRBD1	TRBV18	TGTGCCAGCTCACCACCGCGGCAGGGGGTTTCCTACGAGCAGTACTTC	CASSPPRQGVSYEQYF
once	TRBJ2-3	11	-	TRBV30	TGTGCCTGGACCTACACAGATACGCAGTATTTT	CAWTYTDTQYF
-	TRBJ1-5	15	TRBD1	TRBV29-1	TGCAGCGTTGCCGACGGGACAGGGAGGGATCAGCCCCAGCATTTT	CSVADGTGRDQPQHF
-	TRBJ2-7	14	TRBD2	TRBV27	TGTGCCAGCATGGGACTAGCGGGAGCCTACGAGCAGTACTTC	CASMGLAGAYEQYF
-	TRBJ2-7	15	TRBD2	TRBV6-6	TGTGCCAGCAGTGGCAAAACTAGCGGAGCCTACGAGCAGTACTTC	CASSGKTSGAYEQYF
-	TRBJ2-1	16	-	TRBV18	TGTGCCAGCTCACCGACAGGCCTAACCTCCTACAATGAGCAGTTCTTC	CASSPTGLTSYNEQFF
-	TRBJ2-2	14	TRBD1	TRBV7-8	TGTGCCAGCATGGGACAGGGGGATGGCGGGGAGCTGTTTTTT	CASMGQGDGGELFF
-	TRBJ1-1	16	-	TRBV7-2	TGTGCCAGCAGCTTAGTCGGGGACGTTAGGGCCACTGAAGCTTTCTTT	CASSLVGDVRATEAFF
-	TRBJ1-5	13	-	TRBV19	TGTGCCAGTAGTACCGATAGCAATCAGCCCCAGCATTTT	CASSTDSNQPQHF
-	TRBJ2-5	15	TRBD2	TRBV28	TGTGCCAGCAGTTTCCCCGAAGCGGGAGTAGAGACCCAGTACTTC	CASSFPEAGVETQYF
-	TRBJ2-7	14	-	TRBV6-5	TGTGCCAGCAGTATAGCGTTAGCCCAGGGCGAGCAGTACTTC	CASSIALAQGEQYF
-	TRBJ1-1	12	-	TRBV29-1	TGCAGCGTTGATCTTAAGAACACTGAAGCTTTCTTT	CSVDLKNTEAFF
-	TRBJ2-7	15	-	TRBV19	TGTGCCAGTAGTCAAGTTAGGGCACGCTCCTACGAGCAGTACTTC	CASSQVRARSYEQYF
-	TRBJ2-3	15	-	TRBV6-4	TGTGCCAGCAGTGACCGGGGGAATCCCACAGATACGCAGTATTTT	CASSDRGNPTDTQYF
-	TRBJ2-7	12	-	TRBV27	TGTGCCAGCAGTTTATCGGGGAGCGAGCAGTACTTC	CASSLSGSEQYF
-	TRBJ1-5	17	TRBD1	TRBV28	TGTGCCAGCGTACCGTGGGGGGGACAGGGGAGGTATCAGCCCCAGCATTTT	CASVPWGGQGRYQPQHF
-	TRBJ2-4	18	TRBD2	TRBV28	TGTGCCAGCAGTTTACCCACTAGCGGGAGGGCCACCAAAAACATTCAGTACTTC	CASSLPTSGRATKNIQYF
-	TRBJ2-1	20	-	TRBV18	TGTGCCAGCTCACCACCCCTACAGATTAGGAGATCCGACTCCTACAATGAGCAGTTCTTC	CASSPPLQIRRSDSYNEQFF
-	TRBJ2-5	14	TRBD2	TRBV7-2	TGTGCCAGCAGCTTAAAAGCGGGAGTGGTGACCCAGTACTTC	CASSLKAGVVTQYF
-	TRBJ2-2	14	-	TRBV7-9	TGTGCCAGCAGCCCTGGGCCGAACACCGGGGAGCTGTTTTTT	CASSPGPNTGELFF
-	TRBJ1-5	14	-	TRBV19	TGTGCCAGCACACAGGGTTTTAGCAATCAGCCCCAGCATTTT	CASTQGFSNQPQHF
-	TRBJ2-7	14	TRBD1	TRBV7-2	TGTGCCAGCAGCTCGACAGGGGGAACCTACGAGCAGTACTTC	CASSSTGGTYEQYF
-	TRBJ2-1	16	-	TRBV18	TGTGCCAGCTCACCATCGGGGGGCCGCTCCTACAATGAGCAGTTCTTC	CASSPSGGRSYNEQFF
-	TRBJ1-2	15	-	TRBV27	TGTGCCAGCAGTCCGGGTCAGGGTACATACTATGGCTACACCTTC	CASSPGQGTYYGYTF
-	TRBJ2-6	16	-	TRBV4-1	TGCGCCAGCAGCCAAGAAGGGTCATCTGGGGCCAACGTCCTGACTTTC	CASSQEGSSGANVLTF
-	TRBJ2-1	14	TRBD1	TRBV10-3	TGTGCCATCAGGGCTTCGGACAGGGGTGGTGAGCAGTTCTTC	CAIRASDRGGEQFF
-	TRBJ2-5	14	-	TRBV5-4	TGTGCCAGCAGCCGGGAGTTAAGGGAGGAGACCCAGTACTTC	CASSRELREETQYF
-	TRBJ2-1	15	-	TRBV6-6	TGTGCCAGCAGTTACTCCGAGAGTGGCGCCAATGAGCAGTTCTTC	CASSYSESGANEQFF
-	TRBJ1-2	13	TRBD1	TRBV28	TGTGCCAGCACGGGACAGGGGAGTTATGGCTACACCTTC	CASTGQGSYGYTF
-	TRBJ1-2	13	TRBD1	TRBV7-2	TGTGCCAGCAGCGGACAGGGGGACTATGGCTACACCTTC	CASSGQGDYGYTF
-	TRBJ2-7	14	TRBD2	TRBV5-4	TGTGCCAGCAGCTTCGGACTAGCAAGCTACGAGCAGTACTTC	CASSFGLASYEQYF
few	TRBJ2-1	12	-	TRBV5-6	TGTGCCAGCAGCTTAACCACAACTGAGCAGTTCTTC	CASSLTTTEQFF
-	TRBJ1-5	15	TRBD1	TRBV19	TGTGCCAGTAGTATAGAGGGCAGGGGGAGTCAGCCCCAGCATTTT	CASSIEGRGSQPQHF
-	TRBJ1-1	15	TRBD1	TRBV10-1	TGCGCCAGCAGTGAGTCAACAGGGGCTAAGACTGAAGCTTTCTTT	CASSESTGAKTEAFF